This T cell receptor beta chain was documented in a study of T cell responses to AZD1222 COVID-19 vaccine (dated by TCRdb to about 2021). As for the study more broadly: TCR sequencing covered approximately 230 trial participants: approximately 200 given two doses of AZD1222 and approximately 25 given two doses of MenACWY control vaccine. Trial participants were enrolled into age subgroups of 18-55, 56-69 and 70-plus years, which contained approximately 150, 28 and 58 TCR-sequenced participants, respectively.

The label giving this sample's time point can be read as: about 28 days (+/-7) after the second vaccine dose. AZD1222 recipients given second doses at about 4 weeks or at about 12 weeks were pooled, since spike-specific TCR depth and breadth were not found to differ between the two schedules. Vaccinee samples were obtained from the UK trials COV001 and COV002, which included a single-blind randomized controlled phase 2/3 trial of AZD1222 (ChAdOx1 nCoV-19) in healthy adults. Trial participant PBMC samples were collected at day 0 and day 28 after the second dose for TCRbeta chain sequencing. Broader findings and caveats from the paper: After two AZD1222 doses, both the breadth and the depth of spike-specific TCRs were significantly higher than at day 0 and than in MenACWY recipients. CD4 TCRs associated with the vaccine covered the entire spike protein, and the dominant responses were in regions 160-218 and 743-854. Most participants were white British and females outnumbered males, and the authors suggested that clonal diversity may have been underestimated. Conclusions about previously exposed vaccinees are limited, since just 6 or 7 AZD1222 recipients were seropositive for SARS-CoV-2 at baseline. The 56-69-year group was small, and its depth increase did not reach significance, likely because of low power. Because no samples from the day 14 peak response were available, repertoires could be characterized only after the peak T cell response. Epitopes outside the regions mutated in the B.1.351 and B.1.1.7 variants were reportedly recognized by nearly half of the unique spike-specific TCRs.

The CDR3 regions of human TCRbeta chains were analyzed by immunosequencing. The study's own analysis went as follows. TCRs in the repertoires were matched against a reference library of SARS-CoV-2-specific TCRs that had been generated with the MIRA antigen-specificity platform. Breadth was defined as the fraction of unique TCRs that were SARS-CoV-2-associated, and depth was defined as the fraction of total T cells that were SARS-CoV-2-associated. Using the MIRA data, every spike-specific TCR was mapped to the spike region that the TCR reacted to and assigned to either a CD4 or a CD8 class. Log10-transformed breadth and depth values were compared by one-way ANOVA with Sidak's multiple comparisons tests. TCRdb retrieved this table from immuneACCESS and kept in-frame rearrangements only. Not all clones are present; in checked studies, unresolved V genes account for under half, and no reason is known for the remainder. V and J calls and clone size are those listed in that table; D and trimming were worked out from the DNA. Across this sample there are around 140,000 clones, with 85% to 95% seen only once. Together, the top ten hold 3.6% of the sample.

Concerning this clone: Its antigen specificity is not known. No quality values exist for individual bases; no much larger clone is one base distant.

The germline V gene encodes CDR1 ENHRY and CDR2 SYGVKD. Trimming leaves V shorter by 4 bases and J shorter by 7 bases, with the junction holding 5 bases beyond the gene matches. CDR3 length: 14 amino acids, cysteine to phenylalanine. Of the read, only the CDR3 DNA is kept; its 42 bases are in frame from base 1. The receptor was derived from an adult who received the AZD1222 COVID-19 vaccine. The chain was built from TRBV10-3 and TRBJ1-2; 11 junctional bases match TRBD1. The sample consisted of peripheral blood, taken 28 days after the second AZD1222 dose. The CDR3 loop reads CAISGGTGGTGYTF. In nucleotide form, the sequence is TGTGCCATCAGTGGGGGGACAGGGGGAACTGGCTACACCTTC.